These 23 T cell receptor beta chains originate from one sample sequenced in a study of OX40 agonist ivuxolimab in advanced cancers. Data came from immunoSEQ multiplex PCR; TCRdb stores just in-frame clones and leaves some out. Altogether 60,000 to 75,000 clones are present, about 90% being singletons, with the ten largest covering less than 15%. Sequenced material: CD4+ or CD8+ T cells sorted from blood, taken in a trial of the OX40 agonist ivuxolimab. These receptors all stem from an adult with an advanced solid tumor such as melanoma, head and neck, liver or kidney cancer.

CDR3 amino acids: CASSVGSTYNEQFF. CDR3 in DNA: TGTGCCAGCAGTGTGGGCTCAACCTACAATGAGCAGTTCTTC. J is TRBJ2-1 and V is TRBV2; D ambiguous. V lost 4 bases and J lost 2, with 9 bases in between. Germline CDR1 and CDR2: SNHLY and FYNNEI. The CDR3 runs to 14 residues.

Concerning this clone: Other DNA sequences in this sample translate to the same CDR3. The chain employs TRBV28 and TRBJ2-7, with 9 bases aligning to TRBD1. CDR1 is MDHEN and CDR2 is SYDVKM in the germline V gene. V lost 6 bases, J lost 4 bases, and 4 bases stayed unmatched. The CDR3 covers 13 residues. The CDR3 bases are TGTGCCAGCAGCCGAGGACAGGGGTACGAGCAGTACTTC. It specifies CASSRGQGYEQYF.

The chain uses TRBV6-1 and TRBJ2-7; D perhaps matches TRBD1 (6 bases). Trimming took off 7 bases at V and 7 bases at J, with 17 bases between the two ends. This CDR3 region has 13 residues. CDR1 is MNHNS, CDR2 SASEGT, per germline. As DNA, the CDR3 is TGTGCCAGCACTTCCACAGGGTTAGGTGAGCAGTACTTC. Translating gives CASTSTGLGEQYF.

This clone has a handful of counts. The V and J genes are TRBV7-8 and TRBJ2-7; D remains unclear. Per germline, CDR1 SGHVS and CDR2 FQNEAQ. This CDR3 region has 16 residues. V was pared by 3 bases and J by 1 base, with 16 bases between. The CDR3 DNA reads as TGTGCCAGCAGCTTGGGCGGTCTCCCGAGTTCCTACGAGCAGTACTTC. Its protein product is CASSLGGLPSSYEQYF. The whole variable domain, filled in from reference TRBV7-8 and TRBJ2-7, reads GAGVSQSPRYKVAKRGQDVALRCDPISGHVSLFWYQQALGQGPEFLTYFQNEAQLDKSGLPSDRFFAERPEGSVSTLKIQRTQQEDSAVYLCASSLGGLPSSYEQYFGPGTRLTVT.

The chain joins TRBV9 to TRBJ2-7, with TRBD2 as a possible D gene (5 bases). Germline V CDR1 and CDR2: SGDLS, YYNGEE. V shed 7 bases and J shed 6 bases, with 26 bases lying between them. The CDR3 loop spans 16 amino acids. In DNA form, the CDR3 reads TGTGCCAGCGGCGCCTCCGAGCGGCTCACGACGGGCGAGCAGTACTTC. This sequence encodes CASGASERLTTGEQYF.

The chain has TRBV4-3 and TRBJ2-1; D may be TRBD1 or TRBD2 (5 bases each). The CDR3 is 13 amino acids. Germline V lookup: CDR1 LGHNA, CDR2 YSLEER. V dropped 3 bases and J dropped 4 bases, with 7 bases sitting between them. CDR3 DNA sequence: TGCGCCAGCAGCCAGGGACCATACAATGAGCAGTTCTTC. Its protein product is CASSQGPYNEQFF.

The chain joins TRBV4-2 to TRBJ2-5; D unresolved. The germline CDR1 and CDR2 sequences are LGHNA and YNFKEQ. The CDR3 length is 14 residues. V lost 0 bases, J lost 2 bases, and 7 bases lay in between. CDR3 protein: CASSQEGRQETQYF. CDR3 coding DNA: TGTGCCAGCAGCCAAGAAGGCAGACAAGAGACCCAGTACTTC.

The chain links TRBV19 to TRBJ2-1; D unclear. The CDR3 spans 13 residues. The germline V gene encodes CDR1 LNHDA and CDR2 SQIVND (reference sequence). Trimming shortened V by 1 base and J by 3 bases, and 4 bases separated the two germline ends. The CDR3 nucleotides are TGTGCCAGTAGTATAGGGGACTACAATGAGCAGTTCTTC. Its protein is CASSIGDYNEQFF. Full variable domain (missing parts from reference TRBV19 and TRBJ2-1): DGGITQSPKYLFRKEGQNVTLSCEQNLNHDAMYWYRQDPGQGLRLIYYSQIVNDFQKGDIAEGYSVSREKKESFPLTVTSAQKNPTAFYLCASSIGDYNEQFFGPGTRLTVL.

The rearrangement joins TRBV29-1 to TRBJ2-5; D gene unclear. The CDR3 length is 11 residues. Trimming stripped 8 bases from V and 2 bases from J, with 9 bases between. Germline V gene sequence: CDR1 SQVTM, CDR2 ANQGSEA. The CDR3 DNA is TGCAGCTCCTTACAACAAGAGACCCAGTACTTC. As protein: CSSLQQETQYF. The whole variable domain, filled in from reference TRBV29-1 and TRBJ2-5, reads SAVISQKPSRDICQRGTSLTIQCQVDSQVTMMFWYRQQPGQSLTLIATANQGSEATYESGFVIDKFPISRPNLTFSTLTVSNMSPEDSSIYLCSSLQQETQYFGPGTRLLVL.

V and J are TRBV30 and TRBJ2-1, with a possible D match to TRBD1 (5 bases). The length of the CDR3 is 15 residues. Germline assignment: CDR1 GTSNPN and CDR2 SVGIG (reference sequence). Trimming took 5 bases from V and 2 from J, leaving 16 bases between them. The DNA for the CDR3 is TGTGCCTGGTGGGTCCCAGGGTTCCCCTACAATGAGCAGTTCTTC. It yields the protein CAWWVPGFPYNEQFF.

The CDR3 reads CASSLGGVAGGGELFF. In nucleotides, the CDR3 is TGTGCCAGCAGCTTAGGTGGAGTAGCGGGAGGCGGGGAGCTGTTTTTT. V gene TRBV11-3 combines with J gene TRBJ2-2, with TRBD2 identical over 10 bases. V dropped 1 base and J dropped 7; count of bases not matched to a gene: 6. CDR3 length equals 16 residues. Per the germline V gene, CDR1 is SGHNT and CDR2 is YENEEA. The variable domain in full, completed from reference TRBV11-3 and TRBJ2-2, reads EAGVVQSPRYKIIEKKQPVAFWCNPISGHNTLYWYLQNLGQGPELLIRYENEEAVDDSQLPKDRFSAERLKGVDSTLKIQPAELGDSAVYLCASSLGGVAGGGELFFGEGSRLTVL.

V and J are TRBV4-2 and TRBJ2-7; either TRBD1 or TRBD2 may supply D (5 bases each). CDR1 is LGHNA, CDR2 YNFKEQ, per germline. The V end lost 4 bases, the J end lost 6 bases, and 19 bases lay between the germline ends. This CDR3 has 15 residues. The CDR3 coding sequence is TGTGCCAGCAGCCCCCAAGGGAGAGGGGCAGTCGAGCAGTACTTC. It yields the protein CASSPQGRGAVEQYF.

The rearrangement uses TRBV15 and TRBJ2-2, with D uncertain. From germline, CDR1 is LNHNV and CDR2 YYDKDF (reference sequence). With 1 base removed from V and 7 bases from J, the gap between germline ends came to 22 bases. The CDR3 runs 18 residues. The DNA of the CDR3 is TGTGCCACCAGCAGAGCCCCTTCTGGTTTCCGGCATAACGGGGAGCTGTTTTTT. This codes for CATSRAPSGFRHNGELFF.

The rearrangement joins TRBV25-1 to TRBJ1-6, with D maybe TRBD1 (5 bases). Looked up from germline, CDR1 is MGHDK and CDR2 is SYGVNS. V lost 5 bases and J lost 0, with 14 bases in between. The CDR3 spans 17 residues. DNA of the CDR3: TGTGCCAGCAGTCCTACAGGCCCGAGCTCCTATAATTCACCCCTCCACTTT. It translates to CASSPTGPSSYNSPLHF. The full variable domain, in which reference TRBV25-1 and TRBJ1-6 provide the parts outside the CDR3, is EADIYQTPRYLVIGTGKKITLECSQTMGHDKMYWYQQDPGMELHLIHYSYGVNSTEKGDLSSESTVSRIRTEHFPLTLESARPSHTSQYLCASSPTGPSSYNSPLHFGNGTRLTVT.

This chain joins TRBV18 and TRBJ2-2; D perhaps matches TRBD2 (6 bases). The V end lost 3 bases, the J end lost 5 bases, and 13 bases lay between the germline ends. CDR1 and CDR2 from the germline V gene are KGHSH and LQKENI. CDR3 length equals 15 residues. CDR3: CASSPVAVFTGELFF. In DNA form, the CDR3 reads TGTGCCAGCTCACCTGTAGCGGTTTTTACCGGGGAGCTGTTTTTT. Complete variable domain (other parts from reference TRBV18 and TRBJ2-2): NAGVMQNPRHLVRRRGQEARLRCSPMKGHSHVYWYRQLPEEGLKFMVYLQKENIIDESGMPKERFSAEFPKEGPSILRIQQVVRGDSAAYFCASSPVAVFTGELFFGEGSRLTVL.

The V and J genes are TRBV28 and TRBJ2-7, with 9 nucleotides matching TRBD1. J was trimmed by 1 base and V by 3 bases; bases with no gene match: 4. This CDR3 has 15 amino acids. Germline V lookup: CDR1 MDHEN, CDR2 SYDVKM. The CDR3 nucleotides read TGTGCCAGCAGTTTGCCGGGACAGGGTTCCTACGAGCAGTACTTC. This sequence encodes CASSLPGQGSYEQYF.

The CDR3 loop reads CASSLGKNTEAFF. The CDR3 nucleotides read TGTGCCAGCAGCTTGGGGAAGAACACTGAAGCTTTCTTT. V gene TRBV7-8 combines with J gene TRBJ1-1, with no clear D. The V and J ends lost 3 bases and 1 base respectively, with 6 bases between them. CDR3 length: 13 residues. CDR1 is SGHVS, CDR2 FQNEAQ, per germline.

The chain uses TRBV13 and TRBJ2-5; D gene ambiguous. Germline V gene data show CDR1 as PRHDT and CDR2 as FYEKMQ (reference sequence). This CDR3 comprises 15 residues. The V end lost 0 bases, the J end lost 5 bases, and 13 bases lay between the germline ends. CDR3 sequence (DNA): TGTGCCAGCAGCTTAGGATCCTACAACGAGGAGACCCAGTACTTC. Amino acid sequence: CASSLGSYNEETQYF.

V and J are TRBV27 and TRBJ2-3, with no clear D. Between the trimmed V and J ends, which lost 6 bases and 5 bases, there was a span of 15 bases. CDR3 length: 14 amino acids. Germline CDR1 reads MNHEY; CDR2 reads SMNVEV (reference sequence). This CDR3 is CASSPGLGVDTQYF. CDR3 sequence (DNA): TGTGCCAGCAGCCCCGGGCTTGGGGTAGATACGCAGTATTTT.

The chain is built from TRBV28 and TRBJ1-1, with 8 bases that match TRBD1. The CDR3 extends over 14 amino acids. After removal of 6 bases from V and 4 bases from J, the junction contained 7 bases not matched to a gene. Germline CDR1 MDHEN, CDR2 SYDVKM. The CDR3 nucleotides read TGTGCCAGCAGGTTTAGTCAGGGGGCCACTGAAGCTTTCTTT. Its translation is CASRFSQGATEAFF. Filled out from reference TRBV28 and TRBJ1-1, the complete variable domain reads DVKVTQSSRYLVKRTGEKVFLECVQDMDHENMFWYRQDPGLGLRLIYFSYDVKMKEKGDIPEGYSVSREKKERFSLILESASTNQTSMYLCASRFSQGATEAFFGQGTRLTVV.

The chain is built from TRBV4-1 and TRBJ2-5, with D unclear. The ends were cut back, 0 bases at V and 5 bases at J, with 7 bases in the middle. The CDR3 extends over 13 amino acids. Germline V gene sequence: CDR1 MGHRA, CDR2 YSYEKL. The CDR3, as DNA: TGCGCCAGCAGCCAAGATCAGGAGGAGACCCAGTACTTC. Its translation: CASSQDQEETQYF.

The chain links TRBV4-1 to TRBJ1-6; TRBD1 is a possible D gene (5 bases). The CDR3 has 16 amino acids. Germline V CDR1 and CDR2: MGHRA, YSYEKL. The V end was cut by 3 bases, the J end by 0 bases, with 9 bases between. CDR3 bases: TGCGCCAGCAGCCAGCGGGACGGCTCCTATAATTCACCCCTCCACTTT. Residues: CASSQRDGSYNSPLHF.

This clone was observed a handful of times. For the CDR3, the DNA is TGTGCCAGCAGCCTAAGTAGCGCCCACAATGAGCAGTTCTTC. Amino acids: CASSLSSAHNEQFF. The chain links TRBV6-5 to TRBJ2-1; D is perhaps TRBD2 (5 bases). CDR1 and CDR2 (germline): MNHEY, SVGAGI. This CDR3 contains 14 residues. V gave up 6 bases and J gave up 5 bases, with 14 bases separating them.